This T cell receptor (beta chain) was identified during a study of low-dose radiotherapy and immunotherapy resistance in tumors. Study overall: Each patient was administered nivolumab intravenously at 240 mg, which was a flat dose, every two weeks, along with intravenous ipilimumab at 1 mg/kg every six weeks. Daily oral aspirin at 300 mg began on cycle 1 day 1 and lasted four cycles.

Time point specified: before trial treatment. Nivolumab, ipilimumab, aspirin, low-dose cyclophosphamide and low-dose radiotherapy were all administered to the donors. At least ten counts were recorded for this clonotype. cDNA synthesis used a TRAV/TRBV-specific primer set for both chains. It was with a constant-region primer and a V-primer adapter that TCRs were amplified over around 19 PCR cycles. TCRdb re-called the reads with MiXCR, one entry per CDR3 protein. The top ten hold approximately 5.4% of the sample, which has roughly 54,000 distinct CDR3 sequences, roughly 24% seen once. The source was PBMCs, collected before treatment. The sequence derives from a male donor with prostate cancer.

The chain's CDR3 is CASSDWGSGGPGGNEQFF. The CDR3 DNA reads as TGTGCCAGCAGTGATTGGGGTAGCGGGGGCCCCGGGGGCAATGAGCAGTTCTTC. The rearrangement links TRBV6-2 or TRBV6-3 to TRBJ2-1, with 9 positions matching TRBD2. In germline, CDR1 is MNHEY, CDR2 SVGEGT. The CDR3 has 18 amino acids. Unmatched junction bases numbered 17, after V lost 5 bases and J lost 6 bases.